The 9 T cell receptor beta chains in this list originate from one sample, sequenced in a study of identical twins (dated by TCRdb to about 2016). The library relied on 5' RACE. TCRdb records Illumina HiSeq 2000 as the sequencer. The raw public reads went through TCRdb reprocessing: fastp at Q25, MiXCR clone calling, in-frame beta chains kept. CDR3 protein duplicates are merged, each entry listing the most common genes and DNA. Across this sample there are 400,000 to 500,000 distinct CDR3 sequences, with about 18% seen only once. The biggest ten clones account for 10% to 15% of the sample. The source material was naive T cells sorted from blood. What the cell subset or site label conveys for this sample: cells isolated with a human naive T-cell isolation kit. The receptors derive from a man aged 50 or older in good health.

This clonotype came up many times. The V gene is TRBV5-1, the J gene TRBJ2-2; TRBD1 matches at 8 bases. The CDR3 is 16 amino acids. J was trimmed by 5 bases and V by 2 bases; bases with no gene match: 8. Germline CDR1 is SGHRS and CDR2 is YFSETQ. The CDR3 nucleotides read TGCGCCAGCAGCTTCTCGCCGGACAGGGCGACCGGGGAGCTGTTTTTT. Translated, it gives CASSFSPDRATGELFF.

The chain employs TRBV25-1 and TRBJ2-7, with D possibly matching TRBD1 (5 bases). The CDR3 loop spans 14 amino acids. V lost 3 bases, J lost 12 bases, and 21 bases lay in between. Germline V gene data show CDR1 as MGHDK and CDR2 as SYGVNS. The DNA of the CDR3 is TGTGCCAGCAGTGATGGAAACGCCCCAGGGAAAGCGTACTTC. It encodes CASSDGNAPGKAYF.

A few counts support this clonotype. The rearrangement uses TRBV12-3 or TRBV12-4 and TRBJ2-4; TRBD2 matches 12 bases. The CDR3 runs 15 residues. V shed 6 bases, J shed 7 bases, and the junction held 7 bases outside the gene matches. The CDR3 sequence: CASSSLAGGLNIQYF. CDR3 coding DNA: TGTGCCAGCAGCTCTCTAGCGGGGGGGCTTAACATTCAGTACTTC.

The sample holds a few counts of this clonotype. The rearrangement joins TRBV14 to TRBJ2-7; 12 bases map to TRBD2. Trimming removed 3 bases from V and 2 bases from J; junction bases left unmatched: 2. Germline V gene data show CDR1 as SGHDN and CDR2 as FVKESK. The CDR3 extends over 15 amino acids. For the CDR3, the DNA is TGTGCCAGCAGCCAGCTAGCGGGAGGGGCCTACGAGCAGTACTTC. The encoded protein is CASSQLAGGAYEQYF. The full variable domain, completed using reference TRBV14 and TRBJ2-7, is EAGVTQFPSHSVIEKGQTVTLRCDPISGHDNLYWYRRVMGKEIKFLLHFVKESKQDESGMPNNRFLAERTGGTYSTLKVQPAELEDSGVYFCASSQLAGGAYEQYFGPGTRLTVT.

This clonotype was detected a few times. This chain joins TRBV5-4 and TRBJ2-3; the D call may be TRBD1 or TRBD2 (6 bases each). V lost 0 bases and J lost 2, with 13 bases in between. The CDR3 is 16 residues long. The germline V gene has CDR1 SGHNT and CDR2 YYREEE (reference sequence). CDR3: CASSLAGAYNTDTQYF. The CDR3 DNA reads TGTGCCAGCAGCTTGGCGGGGGCCTATAACACAGATACGCAGTATTTT.

The chain has TRBV6-2 or TRBV6-3 and TRBJ2-5; a weak D match, TRBD2 (6 bases). CDR3 length equals 13 residues. V was cut by 7 bases and J by 4 bases, with 13 bases left in between. Germline CDR1 and CDR2: MNHEY and SVGEGT. As DNA, the CDR3 is TGTGCCAGCACCCTCCGGAGGGGAGAGACCCAGTACTTC. The encoded protein is CASTLRRGETQYF.

This clonotype has ten or more counts. V is TRBV6-2 or TRBV6-3 and J is TRBJ2-1, with TRBD2 as a possible D gene (5 bases). Germline V lookup: CDR1 MNHEY, CDR2 SVGEGT. The CDR3 loop spans 13 amino acids. Trimming pared 1 base from V and 8 bases from J, leaving 9 bases between. CDR3 sequence reads: CASSYYLRDEQFF. The CDR3 DNA follows: TGTGCCAGCAGTTACTATTTGAGGGATGAGCAGTTCTTC.

This clonotype was counted ten times or more. The chain has TRBV27 and TRBJ1-6, with TRBD1 matching 10 bases. V shed 6 bases, J shed 4 bases, and the junction held 6 bases outside the gene matches. Germline assignment: CDR1 MNHEY and CDR2 SMNVEV (reference sequence). The CDR3 consists of 16 residues. CDR3 DNA: TGTGCCAGCAGACGGGACAGGGGACCATATAATTCACCCCTCCACTTT. Translated, it gives CASRRDRGPYNSPLHF.

The CDR3 region is CASSPMDRTQGRNTEAFF. The CDR3 bases are TGTGCCAGCAGTCCCATGGATCGGACCCAAGGGAGGAACACTGAAGCTTTCTTT. V and J are TRBV12-3 or TRBV12-4 and TRBJ1-1, with D uncertain. This CDR3 is built from 18 residues. Trimming took off 5 bases at V and 1 base at J, with 23 bases between the two ends.